What follows are 29 T cell receptor beta chains derived from one specimen sequenced in a study of blood T cells in healthy people across ages. Through a sample-barcoded 5' primer and a J-beta primer mix, a second PCR was run for roughly 6 to 11 cycles. TCRdb re-called the 5' RACE reads with MiXCR, one entry per CDR3 protein. The table has 600,000 to 1,000,000 distinct CDR3 sequences, more than 20% seen once. This same sample was also taken into another study, of T cells of mothers and their children.

Sequenced input: blood. The receptor source for this set is a boy aged 5-17 years in good health.

The table lists this clonotype with a few counts. The chain uses TRBV7-2 and TRBJ2-5; a weak D match, TRBD1 (5 bases). The J call may be faulty, since TRBJ2-7 better matches the DNA end. Germline CDR1 and CDR2: SGHTA and FQGNSA. This CDR3 spans 15 amino acids. The DNA for the CDR3 is TGTGCCAGCAGCTTGGCCTTAGCCAGGGCCTACGAGCAGTACTTC. Encoded protein: CASSLALARAYEQYF.

The chain joins TRBV11-2 to TRBJ2-3; maybe TRBD2 (6 bases). The CDR3 sequence is 16 residues long. Trimming left V 3 bases short and J 6 bases short, with 19 bases between. The germline CDR1 and CDR2 sequences are SGHAT and FQNNGV. Here the CDR3 reads CASSFTGGSKGDTQYF. The CDR3 DNA sequence: TGTGCCAGCAGCTTCACCGGGGGTAGCAAAGGGGATACGCAGTATTTT.

The rearrangement uses TRBV28 and TRBJ1-5; D gene ambiguous. The V and J ends lost 5 bases and 2 bases respectively, with 13 bases between them. The CDR3 consists of 15 residues. Germline CDR1 and CDR2: MDHEN and SYDVKM. The CDR3 DNA is TGTGCCAGCAGTCGCCCCGGGGATGGCAATCAGCCCCAGCATTTT. This translates into CASSRPGDGNQPQHF.

Only a few counts were recorded for this clonotype. This chain connects TRBV28 to TRBJ1-4; D is uncertain. V lost 5 bases, J lost 2 bases, and 15 bases lay in between. Germline CDR1 is MDHEN and CDR2 is SYDVKM. The length of the CDR3 is 16 residues. This chain's CDR3 is CASSPLLPGTNEKLFF. Here the CDR3 DNA reads TGTGCCAGCAGTCCCCTCCTCCCCGGGACTAATGAAAAACTGTTTTTT.

This clonotype was recorded a few times. The genes are TRBV13 and TRBJ2-7; no clear D gene. Per germline, CDR1 PRHDT and CDR2 FYEKMQ (reference sequence). The ends were cut back, 0 bases at V and 2 bases at J, with 8 bases in the middle. The CDR3 has 14 amino acids. CDR3 bases: TGTGCCAGCAGCTTAGGTCAGCTCACCTACGAGCAGTACTTC. Protein sequence: CASSLGQLTYEQYF.

The sample holds a few counts of this clonotype. The chain links TRBV7-9 to TRBJ2-7; 10 nucleotides line up with TRBD2. CDR1 SEHNR and CDR2 FQNEAQ come from the germline V gene (reference sequence). The CDR3 runs 15 residues. The trim removed 5 bases at V and 5 bases at J, leaving 9 bases unmatched. In DNA form, the CDR3 reads TGTGCCAGCAGCGTAGGGCTAGCGGGAGAAAACGAGCAGTACTTC. This sequence encodes CASSVGLAGENEQYF.

This clonotype was observed a handful of times. This sequence joins TRBV4-3 and TRBJ2-1; 9 positions agree with TRBD1. Germline V gives CDR1 LGHNA, CDR2 YSLEER. V shed 4 bases and J 8 bases; nucleotides not matched to a gene: 9. The CDR3 is 15 residues long. The CDR3 DNA follows: TGCGCCAGCAGCCGAGATACAGGGGGCAGAGATGAGCAGTTCTTC. Its protein product is CASSRDTGGRDEQFF.

This clonotype has just a few counts. The rearrangement links TRBV6-1 to TRBJ2-5; D ambiguous. Matching the DNA end better, TRBJ2-7 makes the J call doubtful. The CDR3 runs 13 residues. Germline V lookup: CDR1 MNHNS, CDR2 SASEGT. The CDR3 protein is CASRKTQTYEQYF. Written as DNA, the CDR3 is TGTGCCAGCAGGAAAACACAAACCTACGAGCAGTACTTC.

This clonotype was counted a few times. The chain recombines TRBV4-1 with TRBJ1-2; D may be TRBD1 (6 bases). CDR1 is MGHRA and CDR2 is YSYEKL in the germline V gene. CDR3 length: 15 amino acids. Trimming removed 4 bases from V and 8 bases from J, with 20 bases in between. CDR3 protein: CASSRGGGSRDGYTF. For the CDR3, the DNA is TGCGCCAGCAGCCGTGGAGGGGGATCTAGGGACGGCTACACCTTC.

The chain couples TRBV20-1 to TRBJ2-5, with 10 bases that match TRBD2. The J call may not be correct, given that the DNA end is closer to TRBJ2-1. The CDR3 covers 13 residues. Germline values: CDR1 DFQATT, CDR2 SNEGSKA (reference sequence). The CDR3 DNA reads as TGCAGTGCTAGAGATCGCGGACTAGCGGTGCAGTTCTTC. Translation gives CSARDRGLAVQFF.

CDR3 protein: CSARMASGINEQFF. CDR3 sequence (DNA): TGCAGTGCTAGAATGGCTAGCGGGATCAATGAGCAGTTCTTC. V gene TRBV20-1 combines with J gene TRBJ2-1; 9 bases match TRBD2. The CDR3 is 14 residues long. Per the germline V gene, CDR1 is DFQATT and CDR2 is SNEGSKA (reference sequence). V was clipped by 2 bases and J by 6 bases; unmatched bases: 5.

The rearrangement joins TRBV20-1 to TRBJ2-7; D gene uncertain. V was shortened by 2 bases and J by 2 bases, with 10 bases between the two germline ends. The CDR3 sequence is 13 residues long. CDR1 and CDR2 (germline): DFQATT, SNEGSKA (reference sequence). DNA of the CDR3: TGCAGTGCTAGAAATATAGTAACCTACGAGCAGTACTTC. Translated: CSARNIVTYEQYF.

This clonotype was detected only a few times. CDR3 amino acids: CAALWSQLPLPYGYTF. CDR3 DNA: TGTGCCGCCCTATGGTCACAACTCCCTTTGCCCTATGGCTACACCTTC. V and J are TRBV28 and TRBJ1-2, with D hard to call. Per the germline V gene, CDR1 is MDHEN and CDR2 is SYDVKM. Trimming shortened V by 11 bases and J by 4 bases, and 26 bases separated the two germline ends. CDR3 length: 16 amino acids.

This clonotype was seen a handful of times. This chain links TRBV28 with TRBJ1-1; TRBD1 is a possible D gene (5 bases). Trimming removed 7 bases at V and 5 bases at J, with 14 bases between. Germline-derived CDR1 and CDR2 are MDHEN and SYDVKM. The CDR3 spans 13 residues. CDR3 sequence (DNA): TGTGCCAGCACCCCGGGGGGAAGGACTGAAGCTTTCTTT. This sequence encodes CASTPGGRTEAFF.

J is TRBJ2-5 and V is TRBV4-3; D possibly matches TRBD1 or TRBD2 (6 bases each). Trimming removed 0 bases at V and 11 bases at J, with 16 bases between. The germline V gene encodes CDR1 LGHNA and CDR2 YSLEER. The CDR3 contains 14 residues. The CDR3 DNA sequence: TGCGCCAGCAGCCAAGATCGGGGGCCCCTCGGGCAGTACTTC. Translation: CASSQDRGPLGQYF.

The chain has TRBV2 and TRBJ1-6; D might be TRBD1 (5 bases). Germline values: CDR1 SNHLY, CDR2 FYNNEI. This CDR3 has 12 residues. The ends were cut back, 6 bases at V and 12 bases at J, with 12 bases in the middle. The CDR3 sequence: CASRWRGEPLHF. The CDR3 region has the DNA TGTGCCAGCAGGTGGCGAGGGGAACCCCTCCACTTT.

This clonotype was counted a few times. This chain connects TRBV29-1 to TRBJ2-1; D is ambiguous. The end of the DNA fits TRBJ2-7 better, so the J call may be wrong. Germline V lookup: CDR1 SQVTM, CDR2 ANQGSEA. The CDR3 sequence is 12 residues long. The CDR3 region has the DNA TGCAGCGTTGAAGGCACTGACTACGAGCAGTACTTC. It is translated as CSVEGTDYEQYF.

The J gene is TRBJ2-6, the V gene TRBV20-1; D uncertain. The germline V gene encodes CDR1 DFQATT and CDR2 SNEGSKA (reference sequence). The CDR3 runs 15 residues. The ends were cut back, 5 bases at V and 0 bases at J, with 11 bases in the middle. The CDR3 region is CSASGPFSGANVLTF. CDR3 coding DNA: TGCAGTGCTTCTGGGCCTTTCTCTGGGGCCAACGTCCTGACTTTC.

The chain joins TRBV7-9 to TRBJ1-2, with D tentatively TRBD1 (6 bases). Trimming took 2 bases from V and 3 from J, leaving 13 bases between them. This CDR3 is 15 amino acids long. CDR1 and CDR2 from the germline V gene are SEHNR and FQNEAQ (reference sequence). CDR3 sequence reads: CASSLRGMTDYGYTF. CDR3 in DNA: TGTGCCAGCAGCTTAAGGGGGATGACTGACTATGGCTACACCTTC.

The rearrangement links TRBV9 to TRBJ2-3, with 16 positions matching TRBD2. This CDR3 is 19 amino acids long. The germline V gene encodes CDR1 SGDLS and CDR2 YYNGEE. J was trimmed by 0 bases and V by 0 bases; bases with no gene match: 4. The CDR3 sequence: CASSVGGLAGGSSTDTQYF. CDR3 DNA: TGTGCCAGCAGCGTAGGGGGACTAGCGGGGGGGTCTAGCACAGATACGCAGTATTTT. The entire variable domain, with the rest obtained from reference TRBV9 and TRBJ2-3, is as follows: DSGVTQTPKHLITATGQRVTLRCSPRSGDLSVYWYQQSLDQGLQFLIQYYNGEERAKGNILERFSAQQFPDLHSELNLSSLELGDSALYFCASSVGGLAGGSSTDTQYFGPGTRLTVL.

This clonotype was recorded a few times. The chain links TRBV4-1 to TRBJ2-2, with a possible D match to TRBD2 (5 bases). V was clipped by 0 bases and J by 5 bases, with 10 bases between them. This CDR3 is built from 15 residues. Looked up from germline, CDR1 is MGHRA and CDR2 is YSYEKL. The CDR3 region is CASSQDPGITGELFF. The CDR3 nucleotides read TGCGCCAGCAGCCAAGATCCCGGGATTACCGGGGAGCTGTTTTTT.

This clonotype was counted once. The V call is TRBV4-1, the J call TRBJ2-7; D is perhaps TRBD2 (5 bases). Per germline, CDR1 MGHRA and CDR2 YSYEKL. The length of the CDR3 is 15 residues. Trimming stripped 0 bases from V and 3 bases from J, with 12 bases between. CDR3 region: CASSQDGSPVYEQYF. CDR3 coding DNA: TGCGCCAGCAGCCAAGATGGGAGCCCGGTCTACGAGCAGTACTTC.

This clonotype was counted a few times. The V and J genes are TRBV28 and TRBJ1-1; D is undetermined. CDR1 and CDR2 (germline): MDHEN, SYDVKM. V was clipped by 3 bases and J by 5 bases, with 4 bases between them. CDR3 length: 11 residues. The CDR3 region is CASSFQTEAFF. The CDR3 DNA reads as TGTGCCAGCAGTTTCCAGACTGAAGCTTTCTTT.

This clonotype occurred a few times. A much more abundant neighbour one base away suggests this may be a read error. This rearrangement joins TRBV18 to TRBJ2-1; D is ambiguous. The germline CDR1 and CDR2 sequences are KGHSH and LQKENI. The germline V and J ends were trimmed by 2 bases and 0 bases, with 11 bases remaining between them. This CDR3 is 16 amino acids long. CDR3 in amino acids: CASSPRSVVSYNEQFF. In DNA, the CDR3 is TGTGCCAGCTCACCAAGGAGCGTGGTCTCCTACAATGAGCAGTTCTTC.

The chain has TRBV12-3 or TRBV12-4 and TRBJ1-5; 7 nucleotides line up with TRBD1. Trimming took 6 bases from V and 0 from J; bases not matched to a gene: 5. The CDR3 loop spans 15 amino acids. The CDR3 spells CASRRQGNSNQPQHF. In DNA, the CDR3 is TGTGCCAGCAGGCGACAGGGAAATAGCAATCAGCCCCAGCATTTT.

This clonotype turned up a few times. J is TRBJ1-6 and V is TRBV5-6, with a possible D match to TRBD1 (5 bases). Germline assignment: CDR1 SGHDT and CDR2 YYEEEE. The CDR3 contains 16 residues. The ends were cut back, 1 base at V and 7 bases at J, with 15 bases in the middle. The CDR3 spells CASSLSTAQRNSPLHF. The CDR3 bases are TGTGCCAGCAGCTTGTCGACAGCGCAGAGGAATTCACCCCTCCACTTT.

This rearrangement joins TRBV15 to TRBJ2-4; TRBD1 might be the D (5 bases). V gave up 0 bases and J gave up 9 bases, with 12 bases separating them. From germline, CDR1 is LNHNV and CDR2 YYDKDF (reference sequence). This CDR3 is 14 amino acids long. The CDR3 loop reads CATSRDFWQGIQYF. The CDR3 nucleotides read TGTGCCACCAGCAGAGATTTCTGGCAGGGCATTCAGTACTTC.

The chain couples TRBV7-9 to TRBJ2-5; the match to TRBD1 covers 11 bases. The tail of the sequence fits TRBJ2-1 better, so the J call may be wrong. Per germline, CDR1 SEHNR and CDR2 FQNEAQ (reference sequence). The length of the CDR3 is 15 residues. The CDR3 loop reads CASSPVRTGGDEQFF. CDR3 nucleotides: TGTGCCAGCAGCCCAGTAAGGACAGGGGGCGATGAGCAGTTCTTC.

This clonotype turned up a few times. The genes are TRBV7-8 and TRBJ2-5, with a possible D match to TRBD1 (5 bases). Gene TRBJ2-1 matches the end of the DNA better, so the J call may be wrong. The CDR3 sequence is 17 residues long. Germline V lookup: CDR1 SGHVS, CDR2 FQNEAQ. DNA for the CDR3: TGTGCCAGCAGCACACAGAACCAGGGTATAATTCCAAGGGAGCAGTTCTTC. Translated, it gives CASSTQNQGIIPREQFF.